Each of the 9 T cell receptor beta chains below was sequenced from the same sample in a study of T-cell reconstitution after alpha-beta-depleted transplantation in children. This sample's TCRbeta library carried unique molecular identifier barcodes. TCRdb reprocessed the PCR reads with MiXCR, giving one entry per CDR3 protein. The data show roughly 220,000 distinct CDR3 sequences, 7.5% to 10% seen once. The material was PBMCs from the stem cell graft donor, obtained from the stem cell graft. These receptor sequences come from a human donor who donated a stem cell graft to a child with SCID.

Many counts were recorded for this clonotype. The chain couples TRBV20-1 to TRBJ1-1, with a weak D call TRBD1 (6 bases). V was pared by 1 base and J by 4 bases, with 10 bases between. This CDR3 spans 13 amino acids. CDR1 is DFQATT, CDR2 SNEGSKA, per germline (reference sequence). CDR3 amino acids: CSARGDIATEAFF. For the CDR3, the DNA is TGCAGTGCTAGAGGGGACATAGCCACTGAAGCTTTCTTT.

The sample holds many counts of this clonotype. The genes are TRBV20-1 and TRBJ1-4; unclear D gene. Germline CDR1 is DFQATT and CDR2 is SNEGSKA (reference sequence). This CDR3 contains 13 residues. V was clipped by 6 bases and J by 5 bases, with 13 bases between them. CDR3 in DNA: TGCAGTGCCCGCGGCATGGGGAATGAAAAACTGTTTTTT. The encoded protein is CSARGMGNEKLFF.

This clonotype came up many times. The chain employs TRBV28 and TRBJ2-1; a weak D match, TRBD1 (5 bases). The V and J ends lost 5 bases and 8 bases respectively, with 13 bases between them. From germline, CDR1 is MDHEN and CDR2 SYDVKM. This CDR3 contains 13 residues. The CDR3 nucleotides are TGTGCCAGCAGTCCAGGGATTCTGGATGAGCAGTTCTTC. Protein product: CASSPGILDEQFF.

This clonotype was seen ten or more times. V usage is TRBV24-1 and J usage is TRBJ1-2; D unresolved. From germline, CDR1 is KGHDR and CDR2 SFDVKD. This CDR3 has 12 amino acids. V lost 3 bases and J 4 bases, leaving 5 bases between the germline ends. The CDR3 here is CATSDGRYGYTF. The DNA of the CDR3 is TGTGCCACCAGTGATGGTCGCTATGGCTACACCTTC.

This clonotype has at least ten counts. This chain uses TRBV6-5 with TRBJ2-7; D uncertain. This CDR3 is 13 amino acids long. V was trimmed by 4 bases and J by 2 bases, leaving 9 bases between them. Germline CDR1 and CDR2: MNHEY and SVGAGI. Here the CDR3 reads CASSSEKTYEQYF. CDR3 nucleotide sequence: TGTGCCAGCAGTTCCGAGAAGACCTACGAGCAGTACTTC.

This clonotype came up a few times. J is TRBJ2-1 and V is TRBV15, with TRBD1 as a possible D gene (6 bases). CDR1 is LNHNV and CDR2 is YYDKDF in the germline V gene (reference sequence). The length of the CDR3 is 15 residues. The V end was cut by 1 base, the J end by 2 bases, with 9 bases between. CDR3 region: CATSRGRGTYNEQFF. The DNA of the CDR3 is TGTGCCACCAGCAGAGGCAGGGGCACCTACAATGAGCAGTTCTTC. The full variable domain, rest sourced from reference TRBV15 and TRBJ2-1, is DAMVIQNPRYQVTQFGKPVTLSCSQTLNHNVMYWYQQKSSQAPKLLFHYYDKDFNNEADTPDNFQSRRPNTSFCFLDIRSPGLGDTAMYLCATSRGRGTYNEQFFGPGTRLTVL.

The table lists this clonotype with many counts. The V call is TRBV6-5, the J call TRBJ1-6, with no clear D. The V gene lost 0 bases and the J gene lost 8 bases, with 11 bases spanning the gap. Germline CDR1 and CDR2: MNHEY and SVGAGI. The CDR3 length is 15 residues. The CDR3 sequence: CASSYSGPRDSPLHF. CDR3 nucleotides: TGTGCCAGCAGTTACTCAGGGCCGCGAGATTCACCCCTCCACTTT.

The chain recombines TRBV5-1 with TRBJ2-5, with D maybe TRBD2 (6 bases). The CDR3 contains 16 residues. The V gene lost 4 bases and the J gene lost 0 bases, with 16 bases spanning the gap. Germline V gives CDR1 SGHRS, CDR2 YFSETQ. CDR3 residues: CASSPRGARYQETQYF. As DNA, the CDR3 is TGCGCCAGCAGCCCGCGCGGGGCCCGGTACCAAGAGACCCAGTACTTC.

This sequence joins TRBV4-2 and TRBJ2-6, with no clear D. Germline loops: CDR1 LGHNA, CDR2 YNFKEQ. The CDR3 has 17 residues. V was shortened by 4 bases and J by 0 bases, with 13 bases between the two germline ends. The CDR3 reads CASSPRSYSSGANVLTF. For the CDR3, the DNA is TGTGCCAGCAGCCCAAGGTCCTACAGCTCTGGGGCCAACGTCCTGACTTTC.